This TCR beta chain came from a study of OX40 agonist ivuxolimab in advanced cancers. About the research overall: The group had a mean age of 60 years, ranged from about 20 to 79, and was 82.7% male.

Using immunoSEQ multiplex PCR, the repertoire was profiled, and TCRdb retains in-frame clones only, with some absent. Among approximately 70,000 clones listed, approximately 81% were seen once. Sampled blood was obtained at baseline, cycle 4 day 1, and cycle 7 day 1. V lost 3 bases, J lost 3 bases, and 17 bases lay in between. CDR3 length: 17 residues. From germline, CDR1 is LGHNA and CDR2 YNFKEQ. The sample was CD4+ or CD8+ T cells sorted from blood, taken in a trial of the OX40 agonist ivuxolimab. The chain carries TRBV4-2 and TRBJ2-2; TRBD2 might be the D (5 bases). The sequence was collected from an adult with an advanced solid tumor such as melanoma, head and neck, liver or kidney cancer. DNA of the CDR3: TGTGCCAGCAGCCAGCCCACGGGGTTAGACGACACCGGGGAGCTGTTTTTT. It codes for CASSQPTGLDDTGELFF.